The next 5 T cell receptor beta chains were all read from a single sample in a study of OX40 agonist ivuxolimab in advanced cancers. Clones were sequenced by immunoSEQ multiplex PCR, and TCRdb holds only the in-frame ones, with some missing. The sample has 56,000 or so clones; nearly 85% are singletons. Sample: CD4+ or CD8+ T cells sorted from blood, taken in a trial of the OX40 agonist ivuxolimab. Receptors were obtained from an adult with an advanced solid tumor such as melanoma, head and neck, liver or kidney cancer.

The chain uses TRBV29-1 and TRBJ1-2; D is unresolved. Germline CDR1 reads SQVTM; CDR2 reads ANQGSEA. V lost 7 bases, J lost 1 base, and 13 bases lay in between. The CDR3 runs 13 residues. CDR3 in amino acids: CSAGWNNNYGYTF. The CDR3 DNA reads TGCAGCGCCGGTTGGAACAATAACTATGGCTACACCTTC.

V gene TRBV5-6 combines with J gene TRBJ2-4; D uncertain. CDR3 size: 16 residues. The V and J ends lost 4 bases and 0 bases respectively, with 14 bases between them. CDR1 and CDR2 (germline): SGHDT, YYEEEE. The CDR3, as DNA: TGTGCCAGCAGCCCACCGGGTCTACTAGCCAAAAACATTCAGTACTTC. Translation: CASSPPGLLAKNIQYF.

The rearrangement joins TRBV4-3 to TRBJ2-6; D might be TRBD1 (5 bases). V was shortened by 4 bases and J by 0 bases, with 10 bases between the two germline ends. The germline V gene encodes CDR1 LGHNA and CDR2 YSLEER. This CDR3 is built from 16 residues. CDR3 protein: CASSPLTGSGANVLTF. The DNA of the CDR3 is TGCGCCAGCAGCCCCCTAACAGGCTCTGGGGCCAACGTCCTGACTTTC.

The chain carries TRBV6-1 and TRBJ2-2, with D perhaps being TRBD1 or TRBD2 (6 bases each). Germline assignment: CDR1 MNHNS and CDR2 SASEGT. The length of the CDR3 is 16 residues. V dropped 2 bases and J dropped 0 bases, with 10 bases sitting between them. The CDR3 sequence: CASSEMGGPNTGELFF. The CDR3, as DNA: TGTGCCAGCAGTGAAATGGGGGGCCCGAACACCGGGGAGCTGTTTTTT.

The chain couples TRBV9 to TRBJ2-3; no clear D. The germline V gene encodes CDR1 SGDLS and CDR2 YYNGEE. The V end was cut by 0 bases, the J end by 2 bases, with 13 bases between. The CDR3 consists of 16 residues. The CDR3 bases are TGTGCCAGCAGCGTAGAAGTAGCCCCCCCCACAGATACGCAGTATTTT. This gives the protein CASSVEVAPPTDTQYF.